This T cell receptor (beta chain) was profiled in a study of T cells expressing NK-cell markers (dated by TCRdb to the early 2020s). Concerning the study at large: Three sorted T-cell subsets (CD3+CD56+NKG2C+, CD3+CD56+NKG2C- and CD3+CD56-NKG2C+) from fewer than 10 donors had their TCR beta-chain repertoires profiled. Seven of the eight sequenced donors were HCMV-seropositive and one was HCMV-seronegative. The eight sequenced donors were randomly selected healthy volunteers, three men and five women. Libraries were sequenced as 2 x 150 bp reads on Illumina HiSeq 2000/2500, MiSeq or NextSeq.

Broad study findings and their caveats: In 5 to 7 donors, the dominant CD3+CD56+NKG2C+ clonotypes were found to rank among the top 10 CD8+ clonotypes and to make up about 1.0-7.5% of CD8+ T cells. Those dominant clonotypes were again the most abundant among CD3+CD56-NKG2C+ cells in a handful of donors, at about 28.3-65%. It remained unclear whether the expanded NKG2C-expressing T cell clones were specific for HCMV antigens.

Including the terminal cysteine and phenylalanine, the CDR3 comprises 13 residues. Only the protein is available. As encoded in the germline V gene, CDR1 is WSHSY while CDR2 is SAAADI. A commercial ELISA kit detecting HCMV-specific IgG in serum was used to determine HCMV serostatus. Peripheral blood mononuclear cells were isolated from blood by Ficoll density gradient centrifugation. About this clonotype itself: Its antigen has not been determined.

The sequencer was an Illumina HiSeq 2000. 5'RACE template switching, by which a universal primer site and unique molecular identifiers were added, was used to make TCR beta cDNA libraries. Priming for cDNA synthesis came from the TCR beta constant segment, and two successive PCR amplification steps followed. Per the authors' processing: MIGEC handled demultiplexing of the reads and grouping by UMI, while MiTCR was used to assemble and quantify clonotypes. To remove erroneous sequences, TCR cDNA sequences were retained only when supported by two or more reads. The tcR package was used for downstream repertoire analysis, and clonotypes were matched across fractions by CDR3 nucleotide sequence plus V segment. VDJmatch was used to annotate antigen specificity against VDJdb, with one amino acid substitution in CDR3 permitted. Reads reprocessed by TCRdb are summarized as one entry per CDR3 protein sequence, and DNA is absent. The V and J calls and clone size are TCRdb's, not the authors'. For this sample, the table gives over 250,000 distinct CDR3 sequences. The top ten clones comprise about 4% of the sample.

The V and J segments used are TRBV10-2 and TRBJ1-1. Sample: blood T cells: a sorted CD56 or NKG2C T cell subset, CD4+ or CD8+ T cells, or bulk PBMC T cells (not recorded which). The origin of this receptor is a woman between 18 and 70 years old in good health. The CDR3 in this case is CASSVNRNTEAFF.